The T cell receptor beta chain under discussion was sequenced for a study of T cell responses to AZD1222 COVID-19 vaccine (dated by TCRdb to the early 2020s). Broadly, across the study: A total of 233 trial participants underwent TCR sequencing, of whom nearly 210 had received two doses of AZD1222 and some 25 had received two doses of the MenACWY control vaccine. Trial participants were enrolled into age subgroups of 18-55, 56-69 and 70-plus years, which contained 148, 28 and 57 TCR-sequenced participants, respectively.

Overall study results and their limits: Conclusions about previously exposed vaccinees are limited because only a handful of AZD1222 recipients were SARS-CoV-2 seropositive at baseline. CD4 TCRs associated with the vaccine covered the entire spike protein, and the dominant responses were in regions 160-218 and 743-854. The 56-69-year group was small, and its depth increase did not reach significance, likely because of low power. Reportedly, almost half of the unique spike-specific TCRs recognized epitopes lying outside the regions that are mutated in the B.1.351 and B.1.1.7 variants. Participants were mostly white British and included more females than males, and it was suggested by the authors that clonal diversity may have been underestimated. Because no day 14 peak-response samples were available, the repertoires could be characterized only after the peak T cell response. After two AZD1222 doses, spike-specific TCR breadth and depth were significantly higher than at day 0 and than in MenACWY recipients.

What this sample's time point label stands for: baseline before first vaccination. According to the study, the label for this sample's treatment or condition signals: meningococcal conjugate vaccine given as trial control. Samples from vaccinated people were obtained from the UK trials COV001 and COV002, which included a single-blind randomized controlled phase 2/3 trial of AZD1222 (ChAdOx1 nCoV-19) in healthy adults. For TCRbeta chain sequencing, PBMC samples from trial participants were taken at day 0 and at day 28 after the second dose. For CDR1 and CDR2, the germline V gene (reference sequence) lists SGHKS and YYEKEE. Relative to germline, V is 4 bases shorter and J is 0 bases shorter, with 1 base between their ends. The CDR3 sequence holds 12 residues, the cysteine and phenylalanine included. The kept DNA is CDR3 alone, 36 bases in frame from the first base. In the case of this clone: Its antigen is currently not known. It has no much larger one-base neighbor in the sample; base qualities were not kept.

The CDR3 regions of human TCRbeta chains were analyzed by immunosequencing. Regarding the original processing steps: TCRs in the repertoires were compared against a reference library of SARS-CoV-2-specific TCRs that had been generated with the MIRA antigen-specificity platform. Breadth was defined as the fraction of unique TCRs that were SARS-CoV-2-associated. Depth was defined as the fraction of total T cells that were SARS-CoV-2-associated. Using the MIRA data, each spike-specific TCR was assigned both to the spike region to which the TCR was reactive and to a CD4 or CD8 class. Log10-transformed breadth and depth values were compared by one-way ANOVA with Sidak's multiple comparisons tests. In TCRdb, the immuneACCESS table is reduced to in-frame sequences with V and J assigned. These tables do not hold every clone; where another copy was compared, an unresolved V gene accounts for under half, and the others remain unexplained. From that table come the V and J calls and clone size; the DNA was used to work out D and trimming. The sample profile shows some 150,000 clones; about 92% of them were found once. About 4.6% of the sample comes from the top ten.

The sequencing used peripheral blood, collected on day 0 of MenACWY control vaccination. The sequence derives from an adult in good health. The chain is encoded by TRBV5-5 joined to TRBJ2-2; a confident D gene designation cannot be given. The CDR3 is CASSPNTGELFF. The DNA sequence is TGTGCCAGCAGCCCGAACACCGGGGAGCTGTTTTTT.